This passage covers 26 T cell receptor beta chains from one sample sequenced in a study of cytomegalovirus exposure and HLA in healthy donors. Data came from immunoSEQ multiplex PCR; TCRdb stores just in-frame clones and leaves some out. The sample consists of 100,000 to 150,000 clones, roughly 86% of them appearing once. The specimen was PBMCs. The receptor set was obtained from a man aged 30 to 39 in good health and CMV-seronegative.

V gene TRBV4-2 combines with J gene TRBJ1-2, with no clear D. Deletions cut 7 bases from V and 0 bases from J, with 15 bases between. The CDR3 is 15 residues long. CDR1 and CDR2 from the germline V gene are LGHNA and YNFKEQ. The DNA of the CDR3 is TGTGCCAGCATGCGAAGCTACGATCCTAACTATGGCTACACCTTC. Translating gives CASMRSYDPNYGYTF.

The chain links TRBV5-6 to TRBJ1-5, with unresolved D. CDR1 SGHDT and CDR2 YYEEEE come from the germline V gene. The V gene lost 0 bases and the J gene lost 2 bases, with 6 bases spanning the gap. The length of the CDR3 is 14 residues. As DNA, the CDR3 is TGTGCCAGCAGCTTGGAGCGCGGCAATCAGCCCCAGCATTTT. It specifies CASSLERGNQPQHF.

CDR3 amino acids: CASSLIQAQGIFNEQYF. Written as DNA, the CDR3 is TGTGCCAGCAGTTTAATCCAAGCACAGGGGATATTCAACGAGCAGTACTTC. This chain joins TRBV27 and TRBJ2-7; 7 bases map to TRBD1. Germline V gene lookup returns CDR1 MNHEY and CDR2 SMNVEV (reference sequence). V lost 2 bases to trimming and J lost 5 bases; unmatched junction nucleotides: 15. CDR3 length equals 17 residues.

The V and J genes are TRBV5-6 and TRBJ1-2, with 9 bases matching TRBD1. The CDR3 consists of 17 residues. Trimming cost V 3 bases and J 0 bases; bases outside gene matches: 9. Germline CDR1 reads SGHDT; CDR2 reads YYEEEE. CDR3 sequence reads: CASSWITGQGSNYGYTF. For the CDR3, the DNA is TGTGCCAGCAGCTGGATCACGGGACAGGGATCTAACTATGGCTACACCTTC.

The CDR3 DNA follows: TGTGCCAGCAGACCGACAGGGGGCAGGGGAGATACGCAGTATTTT. This gives the protein CASRPTGGRGDTQYF. This rearrangement joins TRBV4-2 to TRBJ2-3; 10 nucleotides align to TRBD1. With V trimmed by 6 bases and J by 5 bases, 8 bases remained unmatched. CDR3 size: 15 residues. CDR1 and CDR2 from the germline V gene are LGHNA and YNFKEQ.

V usage is TRBV6-5 and J usage is TRBJ1-6; 7 bases fit TRBD1. CDR3 length: 14 residues. With V trimmed by 4 bases and J by 7 bases, 4 bases remained unmatched. Germline V CDR1 and CDR2: MNHEY, SVGAGI. CDR3 amino acids: CASSSTGPNSPLHF. In nucleotides, the CDR3 is TGTGCCAGCAGTTCGACAGGGCCGAATTCACCCCTCCACTTT.

This clone has a single count. V usage is TRBV7-8 and J usage is TRBJ1-5; D gene unclear. The V end was cut by 5 bases, the J end by 0 bases, with 11 bases between. The CDR3 has 15 amino acids. Germline CDR1 SGHVS, CDR2 FQNEAQ. The CDR3 DNA reads as TGTGCCAGCAGCCCATGGAGTTATAGCAATCAGCCCCAGCATTTT. This codes for CASSPWSYSNQPQHF.

This clone appeared a few times. This chain joins TRBV5-1 and TRBJ2-2; D uncertain. The V and J ends lost 0 bases and 0 bases respectively, with 6 bases between them. Germline assignment: CDR1 SGHRS and CDR2 YFSETQ. The CDR3 spans 15 residues. Here the CDR3 reads CASSLANTNTGELFF. As DNA, the CDR3 is TGCGCCAGCAGCTTGGCCAACACGAACACCGGGGAGCTGTTTTTT.

The chain joins TRBV5-1 to TRBJ1-2; D is ambiguous. The germline V gene has CDR1 SGHRS and CDR2 YFSETQ. This CDR3 region has 16 residues. V was cut by 4 bases and J by 2 bases, with 18 bases left in between. CDR3 DNA sequence: TGCGCCAGCAGCCCAGACACCATCCGGGAGAACTATGGCTACACCTTC. It yields the protein CASSPDTIRENYGYTF.

This clone was detected once. The V and J genes are TRBV5-1 and TRBJ2-1, with TRBD1 matching 7 bases. V lost 2 bases to trimming and J lost 2 bases; unmatched junction nucleotides: 13. Germline V gene sequence: CDR1 SGHRS, CDR2 YFSETQ. This CDR3 region has 18 residues. Here the CDR3 reads CASSFLGLSGGTYNEQFF. In nucleotides, the CDR3 is TGCGCCAGCAGCTTCTTAGGTTTGTCAGGGGGTACCTACAATGAGCAGTTCTTC. Filled out from reference TRBV5-1 and TRBJ2-1, the complete variable domain reads KAGVTQTPRYLIKTRGQQVTLSCSPISGHRSVSWYQQTPGQGLQFLFEYFSETQRNKGNFPGRFSGRQFSNSRSEMNVSTLELGDSALYLCASSFLGLSGGTYNEQFFGPGTRLTVL.

This clone occurred once. The genes are TRBV7-2 and TRBJ1-5; D unresolved. The germline V gene has CDR1 SGHTA and CDR2 FQGNSA. V gave up 5 bases and J gave up 4 bases, with 9 bases separating them. CDR3 length: 13 amino acids. This CDR3 is CASSPDSNQPQHF. The CDR3 DNA sequence: TGTGCCAGCAGCCCGGACTCGAATCAGCCCCAGCATTTT.

The rearrangement links TRBV10-3 to TRBJ2-3; 8 bases agree with TRBD1. Germline values: CDR1 ENHRY, CDR2 SYGVKD. The CDR3 covers 16 residues. Losses at the gene ends were 2 bases for V and 2 bases for J; bases not matched to a gene: 6. Here the CDR3 reads CAISEGQGGPTDTQYF. The CDR3 DNA follows: TGTGCCATCAGTGAGGGACAGGGAGGCCCCACAGATACGCAGTATTTT.

The rearrangement uses TRBV28 and TRBJ1-6; TRBD1 is a possible D gene (6 bases). The CDR3 covers 16 residues. V was cut by 7 bases and J by 11 bases, with 24 bases left in between. Germline loops: CDR1 MDHEN, CDR2 SYDVKM. The CDR3 DNA is TGTGCCAGCACCCGTACCCTTGGACAGATTAACACACCCCTCCACTTT. Translated, it gives CASTRTLGQINTPLHF. The variable domain in full, completed from reference TRBV28 and TRBJ1-6, reads DVKVTQSSRYLVKRTGEKVFLECVQDMDHENMFWYRQDPGLGLRLIYFSYDVKMKEKGDIPEGYSVSREKKERFSLILESASTNQTSMYLCASTRTLGQINTPLHFGNGTRLTVT.

The chain uses TRBV28 and TRBJ1-1; D remains unclear. This CDR3 has 14 residues. Trimming took 7 bases from V and 5 from J, leaving 17 bases between them. CDR1 and CDR2 from the germline V gene are MDHEN and SYDVKM. The CDR3 is CASTLDGVGTEAFF. As DNA, the CDR3 is TGTGCCAGCACCCTCGACGGGGTCGGTACTGAAGCTTTCTTT.

V and J are TRBV27 and TRBJ1-1; D is undetermined. Germline values: CDR1 MNHEY, CDR2 SMNVEV (reference sequence). The V end lost 4 bases, the J end lost 0 bases, and 15 bases lay between the germline ends. The CDR3 consists of 16 residues. CDR3 loop: CASSSIGRVMNTEAFF. DNA for the CDR3: TGTGCCAGCAGTTCCATCGGTCGGGTCATGAACACTGAAGCTTTCTTT.

By share, this clone counts as medium-sized. V usage is TRBV4-2 and J usage is TRBJ2-3, with TRBD2 identical over 12 bases. V dropped 0 bases and J dropped 4; count of bases not matched to a gene: 2. This CDR3 region has 16 residues. Germline V gene lookup returns CDR1 LGHNA and CDR2 YNFKEQ. The DNA of the CDR3 is TGTGCCAGCAGCCAAGATCTAGCGGGGGGGCCAGATACGCAGTATTTT. Translated: CASSQDLAGGPDTQYF.

About this clone itself: The same CDR3 is also encoded by other DNA sequences in this sample. This sequence joins TRBV6-5 and TRBJ2-7; 14 bases line up with TRBD2. The trim removed 0 bases at V and 2 bases at J, leaving 0 bases unmatched. The CDR3 loop spans 16 amino acids. Germline lookup yields CDR1 MNHEY and CDR2 SVGAGI. The CDR3 is CASSYSGLAGAYEQYF. The CDR3 DNA follows: TGTGCCAGCAGTTACTCGGGACTAGCGGGAGCCTACGAGCAGTACTTC.

This clone was seen only once. The V and J genes are TRBV23-1 and TRBJ1-5; 9 bases agree with TRBD1. TRBV23-1 counts as an open reading frame of uncertain function. The CDR3 consists of 18 residues. V dropped 2 bases and J dropped 0; count of bases not matched to a gene: 8. The CDR3 nucleotides are TGCGCCAGCAGTCAAACGGACAGGGGTCTTGATAGCAATCAGCCCCAGCATTTT. Protein product: CASSQTDRGLDSNQPQHF.

J is TRBJ1-3 and V is TRBV6-6, with a weak D call TRBD1 (5 bases). CDR3 size: 16 residues. In germline, CDR1 is MNHNY, CDR2 SVGAGI (reference sequence). V was shortened by 6 bases and J by 0 bases, with 15 bases between the two germline ends. The CDR3 region is CASRGRDSLSGNTIYF. The DNA of the CDR3 is TGTGCCAGCAGAGGCCGCGACAGCCTCTCTGGAAACACCATATATTTT.

This chain connects TRBV20-1 to TRBJ1-1; the match to TRBD1 covers 7 bases. V lost 6 bases to trimming and J lost 3 bases; unmatched junction nucleotides: 1. There are 11 residues in the CDR3. Germline V lookup: CDR1 DFQATT, CDR2 SNEGSKA (reference sequence). The CDR3 bases are TGCAGTGCCGACAGGGACACTGAAGCTTTCTTT. Translating gives CSADRDTEAFF.

The chain uses TRBV7-9 and TRBJ1-6, with D possibly being TRBD1 (5 bases). Germline CDR1 is SEHNR and CDR2 is FQNEAQ (reference sequence). With 8 bases removed from V and 7 bases from J, the gap between germline ends came to 15 bases. CDR3 length equals 14 residues. The CDR3 protein is CASSGFPANSPLHF. CDR3 nucleotide sequence: TGTGCCAGCTCAGGGTTTCCTGCGAATTCACCCCTCCACTTT.

The chain has TRBV6-1 and TRBJ2-7, with 8 bases fitting TRBD2. Germline values: CDR1 MNHNS, CDR2 SASEGT. Germline trimming cut 4 bases from V and 4 bases from J; bases unmatched to any gene: 6. This CDR3 region has 14 residues. The CDR3: CASSGGLATYEQYF. The CDR3, as DNA: TGTGCCAGCAGTGGAGGACTAGCCACGTACGAGCAGTACTTC.

The chain is built from TRBV4-1 and TRBJ1-1; the D gene is possibly TRBD1 (5 bases). This CDR3 contains 13 residues. V lost 1 base, J lost 8 bases, and 11 bases lay in between. Germline V CDR1 and CDR2: MGHRA, YSYEKL. The CDR3, as DNA: TGCGCCAGCAGCCAAGTCGGGGGGTCAGAAGCTTTCTTT. It encodes CASSQVGGSEAFF.

The gene calls are TRBV19 and TRBJ2-1, with 7 bases identical to TRBD1. The germline CDR1 and CDR2 sequences are LNHDA and SQIVND (reference sequence). The CDR3 is 14 amino acids. V lost 3 bases to trimming and J lost 3 bases; unmatched junction nucleotides: 2. CDR3 sequence: CASSIRDSYNEQFF. The CDR3 nucleotides are TGTGCCAGTAGTATCAGGGACAGCTACAATGAGCAGTTCTTC.

The rearrangement uses TRBV28 and TRBJ2-5, with a possible D match to TRBD1 (7 bases). Germline V gives CDR1 MDHEN, CDR2 SYDVKM. The CDR3 is 15 amino acids. The V gene lost 5 bases and the J gene lost 3 bases, with 16 bases spanning the gap. The CDR3 DNA sequence: TGTGCCAGCAGTCTGGGGGGCACAGGGGAAGAGACCCAGTACTTC. It yields the protein CASSLGGTGEETQYF.

In this sample, this clone turned up once. The genes are TRBV25-1 and TRBJ2-4, with D maybe TRBD1 (6 bases). This CDR3 region has 16 residues. Germline V gives CDR1 MGHDK, CDR2 SYGVNS. Deletions cut 4 bases from V and 8 bases from J, with 21 bases between. The CDR3 loop is CASSASGTKEGDIQYF. In DNA form, the CDR3 reads TGTGCCAGCAGTGCCTCCGGGACAAAAGAGGGGGACATTCAGTACTTC. The whole variable domain, filled in from reference TRBV25-1 and TRBJ2-4, reads EADIYQTPRYLVIGTGKKITLECSQTMGHDKMYWYQQDPGMELHLIHYSYGVNSTEKGDLSSESTVSRIRTEHFPLTLESARPSHTSQYLCASSASGTKEGDIQYFGAGTRLSVL.